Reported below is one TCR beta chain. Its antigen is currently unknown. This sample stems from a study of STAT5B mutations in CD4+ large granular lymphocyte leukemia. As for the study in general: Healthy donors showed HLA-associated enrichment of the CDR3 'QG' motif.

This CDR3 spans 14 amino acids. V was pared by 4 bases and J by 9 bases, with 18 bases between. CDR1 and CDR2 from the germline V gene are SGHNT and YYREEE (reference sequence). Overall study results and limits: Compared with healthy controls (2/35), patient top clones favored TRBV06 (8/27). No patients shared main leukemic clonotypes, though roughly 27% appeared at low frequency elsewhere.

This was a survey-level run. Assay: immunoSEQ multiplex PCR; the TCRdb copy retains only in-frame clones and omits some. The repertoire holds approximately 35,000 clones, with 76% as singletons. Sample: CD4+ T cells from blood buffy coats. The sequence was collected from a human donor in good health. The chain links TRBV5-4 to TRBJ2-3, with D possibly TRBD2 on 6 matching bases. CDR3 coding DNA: TGTGCCAGCAGCCTGGGGGGTGATGGCTCGACGCAGTATTTT. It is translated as CASSLGGDGSTQYF.